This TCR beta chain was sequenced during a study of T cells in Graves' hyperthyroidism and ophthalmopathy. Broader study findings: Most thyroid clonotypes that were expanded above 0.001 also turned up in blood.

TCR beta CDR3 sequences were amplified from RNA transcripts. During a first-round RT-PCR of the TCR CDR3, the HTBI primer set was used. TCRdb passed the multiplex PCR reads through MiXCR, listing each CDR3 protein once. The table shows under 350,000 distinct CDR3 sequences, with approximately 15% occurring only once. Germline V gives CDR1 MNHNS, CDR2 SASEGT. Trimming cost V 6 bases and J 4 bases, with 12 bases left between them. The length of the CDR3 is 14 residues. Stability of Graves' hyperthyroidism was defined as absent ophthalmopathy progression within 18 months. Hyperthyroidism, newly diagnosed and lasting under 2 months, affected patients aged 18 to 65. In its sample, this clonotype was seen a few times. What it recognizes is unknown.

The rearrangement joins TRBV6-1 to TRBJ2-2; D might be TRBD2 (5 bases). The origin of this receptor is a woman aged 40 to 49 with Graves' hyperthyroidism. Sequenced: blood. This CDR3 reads CASRVRAGTGELFF. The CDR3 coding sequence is TGTGCCAGCAGGGTGAGGGCTGGCACCGGGGAGCTGTTTTTT.